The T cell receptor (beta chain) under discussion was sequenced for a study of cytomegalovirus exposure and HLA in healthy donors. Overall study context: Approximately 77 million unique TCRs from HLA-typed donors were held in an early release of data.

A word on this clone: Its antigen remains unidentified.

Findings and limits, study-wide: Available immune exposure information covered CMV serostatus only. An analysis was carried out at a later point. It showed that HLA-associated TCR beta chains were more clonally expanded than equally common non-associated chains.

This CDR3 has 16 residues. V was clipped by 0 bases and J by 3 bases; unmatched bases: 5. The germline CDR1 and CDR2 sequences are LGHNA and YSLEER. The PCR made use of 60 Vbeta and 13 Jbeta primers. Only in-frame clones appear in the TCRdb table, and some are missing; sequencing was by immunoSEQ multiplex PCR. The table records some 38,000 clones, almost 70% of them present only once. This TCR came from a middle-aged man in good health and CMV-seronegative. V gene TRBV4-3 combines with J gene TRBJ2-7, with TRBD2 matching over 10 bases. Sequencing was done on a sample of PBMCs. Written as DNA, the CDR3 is TGCGCCAGCAGCCAAGATGGGGCTAGCGGGGGCTACGAGCAGTACTTC. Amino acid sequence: CASSQDGASGGYEQYF.